This TCR beta chain was identified during a study of blood T cell repertoires in COVID-19. Sequencing used immunoSEQ multiplex PCR; TCRdb keeps in-frame clones, though not all of them. The profile covers under 450,000 clones, with about 87% appearing a single time and 10% to 15% taken by the ten largest. Trimming took off 3 bases at V and 5 bases at J, with 7 bases between the two ends. Germline V lookup: CDR1 SEHNR, CDR2 FQNEAQ (reference sequence). This CDR3 comprises 13 residues. Input material: peripheral blood. The chain has TRBV7-9 and TRBJ2-2; D remains unclear. This clonotype was sampled from a woman aged 50 to 60 with COVID-19, enrolled during active disease. The DNA for the CDR3 is TGTGCCAGCAGCTTCCAATTGACCGGGGAGCTGTTTTTT. It specifies CASSFQLTGELFF.